This T cell receptor (beta chain) was sequenced during a study of cytomegalovirus exposure and HLA in healthy donors. The germline V gene encodes CDR1 MDHEN and CDR2 SYDVKM. The CDR3 is 12 amino acids. The V end lost 5 bases, the J end lost 0 bases, and 5 bases lay between the germline ends. Points from the study as a whole: Within a later analysis, the majority of CMV-associated TCR beta chains appeared HLA-restricted. Associated with cytomegalovirus, according to the listing, were 150 to 200 TCR beta chains. In a later analysis, 16,951 TCR beta sequences were associated with HLA alleles at 0.05 false discovery rate.

The PCR made use of 60 Vbeta and 13 Jbeta primers. Clones were read by immunoSEQ multiplex PCR, and TCRdb kept only the in-frame ones, dropping some. The sample holds about 160,000 clones; roughly 80% are singletons and the top ten take around 6.6%. Worth noting for this clone: The antigen is unknown.

The source is a male donor in good health and CMV-seropositive. The chain couples TRBV28 to TRBJ2-7; D is undetermined. Sequencing input: PBMCs. The CDR3 spells CASSESSYEQYF. The DNA for the CDR3 is TGTGCCAGCAGTGAGAGCTCCTACGAGCAGTACTTC. Complete variable domain (other parts from reference TRBV28 and TRBJ2-7): DVKVTQSSRYLVKRTGEKVFLECVQDMDHENMFWYRQDPGLGLRLIYFSYDVKMKEKGDIPEGYSVSREKKERFSLILESASTNQTSMYLCASSESSYEQYFGPGTRLTVT.